The sequence of this T cell receptor beta chain was determined in a study of OX40 agonist ivuxolimab in advanced cancers. Study-wide results and limits: Low normalized T-cell clonal expansion also characterized some of the nonresponders.

Clones were read by immunoSEQ multiplex PCR, and TCRdb kept only the in-frame ones, dropping some. The data contain tens of thousands of clones, over 75% of them singletons. Worth noting for this clone: Its cognate antigen is unknown.

Per germline, CDR1 LNHNV and CDR2 YYDKDF (reference sequence). V was clipped by 1 base and J by 3 bases, with 7 bases between them. The CDR3 spans 14 residues. The chain joins TRBV15 to TRBJ2-1, with D unresolved. Sample: CD4+ or CD8+ T cells sorted from blood, taken in a trial of the OX40 agonist ivuxolimab. This receptor was obtained from an adult with an advanced solid tumor such as melanoma, head and neck, liver or kidney cancer. CDR3 DNA: TGTGCCACCAGCAGAGTTGCTGGCTACAATGAGCAGTTCTTC. Translating gives CATSRVAGYNEQFF.